These 8 T cell receptor beta chains came from one sample sequenced in a study of shared clonotypes between healthy human individuals. Naive CD8 cells lacked CD45RO and underwent positive selection for CCR7, leaving out terminally differentiated effector memory CD45RA+ cells. Using immunoSEQ multiplex PCR, the repertoire was profiled, and TCRdb retains in-frame clones only, with some absent. The sample records roughly 1,800,000 clones, 85% to 95% being singletons. The material sequenced was naive CD8+ T cells sorted from blood. These receptors originate from a man between 18 and 29 years old in good health.

The chain joins TRBV12-2 to TRBJ2-1; the table names TRBD2, a call not compared with the DNA. TRBV12-2 is a pseudogene. This CDR3 has 10 residues. The DNA of the CDR3 is TGTGCAAGTCGCTTACGGGTGCCGTTCTTC. It codes for CASRLRVPFF.

CDR3 in amino acids: CASSDQSDTQYF. The CDR3 nucleotides read TGTGCCAGCAGTGACCAGTCAGATACGCAGTATTTT. The genes are TRBV2 and TRBJ2-3; D ambiguous. The CDR3 consists of 12 residues. Germline V CDR1 and CDR2: SNHLY, FYNNEI. Trimming pared 3 bases from V and 4 bases from J, leaving 5 bases between. The complete variable domain, with remaining parts taken from reference TRBV2 and TRBJ2-3, reads EPEVTQTPSHQVTQMGQEVILRCVPISNHLYFYWYRQILGQKVEFLVSFYNNEISEKSEIFDDQFSVERPDGSNFTLKIRSTKLEDSAMYFCASSDQSDTQYFGPGTRLTVL.

The chain has TRBV7-9 and TRBJ2-3; D gene unclear. This CDR3 spans 17 amino acids. Trimming took off 2 bases at V and 2 bases at J, with 17 bases between the two ends. The germline CDR1 and CDR2 sequences are SEHNR and FQNEAQ (reference sequence). CDR3 coding DNA: TGTGCCAGCAGCTTACCCCGTCCCAACGGGCTCACAGATACGCAGTATTTT. Protein product: CASSLPRPNGLTDTQYF.

V is TRBV9 and J is TRBJ1-2; D unclear. CDR3 length: 13 amino acids. Trimming stripped 3 bases from V and 4 bases from J, with 10 bases between. CDR1 is SGDLS, CDR2 YYNGEE, per germline. CDR3 in amino acids: CASSADTAYGYTF. CDR3 in DNA: TGTGCCAGCAGCGCCGACACGGCCTATGGCTACACCTTC. The full variable domain, rest sourced from reference TRBV9 and TRBJ1-2, is DSGVTQTPKHLITATGQRVTLRCSPRSGDLSVYWYQQSLDQGLQFLIQYYNGEERAKGNILERFSAQQFPDLHSELNLSSLELGDSALYFCASSADTAYGYTFGSGTRLTVV.

The V gene is TRBV30, the J gene TRBJ2-7, with TRBD2 matching 7 bases. The CDR3 is 14 amino acids. Germline V gene sequence: CDR1 GTSNPN, CDR2 SVGIG (reference sequence). V shed 2 bases, J shed 3 bases, and the junction held 7 bases outside the gene matches. DNA of the CDR3: TGTGCCTGGAGTACGACCGGGACTATCTACGAGCAGTACTTC. Translated, it gives CAWSTTGTIYEQYF.

This chain connects TRBV6-5 to TRBJ2-5; D is unclear. The CDR3 is 14 residues long. Germline-derived CDR1 and CDR2 are MNHEY and SVGAGI. The V end was cut by 4 bases, the J end by 2 bases, with 11 bases between. The CDR3 reads CASSLRWEQETQYF. In DNA, the CDR3 is TGTGCCAGCAGTTTGAGATGGGAACAAGAGACCCAGTACTTC.

This clone was recorded once. The chain joins TRBV27 to TRBJ1-2; possible D gene TRBD1, 6 bases. CDR1 MNHEY and CDR2 SMNVEV come from the germline V gene (reference sequence). V gave up 2 bases and J gave up 7 bases, with 14 bases separating them. This CDR3 has 14 residues. Here the CDR3 DNA reads TGTGCCAGCAGTTTAGTGGGGGGGGCCTCTGGCTACACCTTC. Translated, it gives CASSLVGGASGYTF.

The chain has TRBV10-3 and TRBJ1-3; a weak D match, TRBD1 (5 bases). From germline, CDR1 is ENHRY and CDR2 SYGVKD. The CDR3 loop spans 14 amino acids. V was shortened by 4 bases and J by 7 bases, with 14 bases between the two germline ends. CDR3 sequence reads: CAISGETPGNTIYF. The CDR3 nucleotides read TGTGCCATCAGTGGGGAGACACCAGGGAACACCATATATTTT.